The rows below give T cell receptor beta chains drawn from one sample of a study of blood T cell repertoires in COVID-19. TCRdb's copy holds only in-frame clones and misses some; the assay was immunoSEQ multiplex PCR. The sample includes around 300,000 clones, roughly 85% of them seen just once. The sequencing sample was made of PBMCs or T cells enriched from blood (not recorded which). Every receptor here comes from a woman between 50 and 59 years old who had recovered from COVID-19. Each CDR3 is given with its conserved first and last residue. The order of the fields is clone size, D gene, J gene, CDR3 length, V gene, CDR3 DNA, CDR3 protein. A D gene is named only where the DNA matches it firmly. Size is omitted from some rows. Given values are once, few, many or a class for expanded clones.

.,.,TRBJ2-2,15,TRBV7-7,TGTGCCAGCAGCCCCGGGAGCCCCAACACCGGGGAGCTGTTTTTT,CASSPGSPNTGELFF
few,TRBD1,TRBJ2-2,14,TRBV7-2,TGTGCCAGCAGCTTAGGCAGGGGGCATCGGGAGCTGTTTTTT,CASSLGRGHRELFF
once,TRBD2,TRBJ2-3,17,TRBV28,TGTGCCAGCAGTCCTCTTAGCGGGGCGGGGTTGTCAGATACGCAGTATTTT,CASSPLSGAGLSDTQYF
.,TRBD1,TRBJ1-1,16,TRBV7-9,TGTGCCAGCAGCCCCGGGACAGGGGTTACGAACACTGAAGCTTTCTTT,CASSPGTGVTNTEAFF
once,.,TRBJ1-2,14,TRBV5-1,TGCGCCAGCAGCTTGGGACAGAGGTCGTATGGCTACACCTTC,CASSLGQRSYGYTF
once,.,TRBJ1-2,18,TRBV7-9,TGTGCCAGCAGCCATCGTGGAGGGCAGGAGAAAGCTAACTATGGCTACACCTTC,CASSHRGGQEKANYGYTF
.,.,TRBJ1-1,14,TRBV19,TGTGCCAGTAGTATTCCAGGGCTAGCGACTGAAGCTTTCTTT,CASSIPGLATEAFF
.,.,TRBJ1-3,15,TRBV3-1/TRBV3-2,TGTGCCAGCAGCCAGGGCCAGGGGTCCGGAAACACCATATATTTT,CASSQGQGSGNTIYF
.,.,TRBJ1-2,18,TRBV4-1,TGCGCCAGCAGCCAAGACGCGCGGGGAGGGGATGAACGCTATGGCTACACCTTC,CASSQDARGGDERYGYTF
.,.,TRBJ2-1,15,TRBV6-5,TGTGCCAGCAGTTACGGGGGCCCTGAATACAATGAGCAGTTCTTC,CASSYGGPEYNEQFF
.,.,TRBJ1-5,18,TRBV7-9,TGTGCCAGCAGCTTAGCGCTCGGGGGTACGGCGAGCAATCAGCCCCAGCATTTT,CASSLALGGTASNQPQHF
.,.,TRBJ2-7,12,TRBV6-5,TGTGCCAGCAGTTATAGGAGGGGACCTCAGTACTTC,CASSYRRGPQYF
once,TRBD2,TRBJ2-5,18,TRBV19,TGTGCCAGTAGTATAGGTGGGGCTAGCGGGAGGGTCGCCGAGACCCAGTACTTC,CASSIGGASGRVAETQYF
.,.,TRBJ1-2,15,TRBV19,TGTGCCAGTAGTCGGACTGAGGCCGCGTCCGGTGGCTACACCTTC,CASSRTEAASGGYTF
.,TRBD2,TRBJ2-1,15,TRBV6-5,TGTGCCAGCAGTTCCGGGACTAGCGGGAGCCAGGAGCAGTTCTTC,CASSSGTSGSQEQFF
.,.,TRBJ1-2,15,TRBV5-6,TGTGCCAGCAGCATGGACACGCGCAGGAACTATGGCTACACCTTC,CASSMDTRRNYGYTF
.,TRBD2,TRBJ2-5,16,TRBV19,TGTGCCAGTAGTATCCACACTAGCGGGGGGGCCGAGACCCAGTACTTC,CASSIHTSGGAETQYF
.,.,TRBJ2-7,14,TRBV5-6,TGTGCCAGCAGCTCAGAATGGAGGACCTACGAGCAGTACTTC,CASSSEWRTYEQYF
.,.,TRBJ1-6,16,TRBV7-8,TGTGCCAGCACCCCTTGGACGGGGGTTAGTAATTCACCCCTCCACTTT,CASTPWTGVSNSPLHF
.,.,TRBJ2-1,13,TRBV6-2/TRBV6-3,TGTGCCAGCAGCCGGGACAACTACAATGAGCAGTTCTTC,CASSRDNYNEQFF
.,.,TRBJ2-7,14,TRBV5-1,TGCGCCAGCAGCACAAACAGTGGATCCTACGAGCAGTACTTC,CASSTNSGSYEQYF
.,TRBD1,TRBJ1-1,16,TRBV19,TGTGCCAGTAGTATAAGGTGGCAGGGGGAAAACACTGAAGCTTTCTTT,CASSIRWQGENTEAFF
.,.,TRBJ2-3,15,TRBV7-6,TGTGCCAGCAGCTTACAGTTCGGAGGCCTAGATACGCAGTATTTT,CASSLQFGGLDTQYF
.,.,TRBJ1-3,12,TRBV28,TGTGCCAGCAGTTTGAGGGGAAACACCATATATTTT,CASSLRGNTIYF
.,TRBD1,TRBJ1-2,14,TRBV24-1,TGTGCCACCATACCGACAGGGCCGTCAGATGGCTACACCTTC,CATIPTGPSDGYTF
.,TRBD1,TRBJ1-2,13,TRBV7-2,TGTGCCAGCAGCCTAGACAGGGTGTATGGCTACACCTTC,CASSLDRVYGYTF
.,.,TRBJ1-5,14,TRBV19,TGTGCCAGTTCCGACCCAGGGAGCAATCAGCCCCAGCATTTT,CASSDPGSNQPQHF
.,.,TRBJ1-5,15,TRBV27,TGTGCCAGCCGCCCCCGACGGACTTTCAATCAGCCCCAGCATTTT,CASRPRRTFNQPQHF
.,TRBD1,TRBJ1-2,15,TRBV5-1,TGCGCCAGCAGCCTCGGGACAGCTGATGAATATGGCTACACCTTC,CASSLGTADEYGYTF
.,TRBD1,TRBJ2-5,15,TRBV6-2/TRBV6-3,TGTGCCAGCAGTTACTCCAGGGGGTGGGATGAGACCCAGTACTTC,CASSYSRGWDETQYF
.,TRBD1,TRBJ1-1,14,TRBV27,TGTGCCAGCAGCGTAGACAGGGCCAACACTGAAGCTTTCTTT,CASSVDRANTEAFF
.,TRBD2,TRBJ2-1,17,TRBV7-8,TGTGCCAGCAGTTTCGATCTACTAGCGGGGGGGCCGAATGAGCAGTTCTTC,CASSFDLLAGGPNEQFF
.,.,TRBJ2-7,13,TRBV7-8,TGTGCCAGCAGGCGGACTTGGGGCTACGAGCAGTACTTC,CASRRTWGYEQYF
.,.,TRBJ1-2,16,TRBV7-9,TGTGCCAGCAGCTCTCCCGGAACAGGAGGGAAATATGGCTACACCTTC,CASSSPGTGGKYGYTF
.,TRBD1,TRBJ2-3,17,TRBV18,TGTGCCAGCTCACGCGATGTTGCAGGGGGTGGCACAGATACGCAGTATTTT,CASSRDVAGGGTDTQYF
.,TRBD1,TRBJ2-3,15,TRBV4-1,TGCGCCAGCAGCCCACGACAGGGGCGCACAGATACGCAGTATTTT,CASSPRQGRTDTQYF
.,TRBD2,TRBJ2-1,16,TRBV5-6,TGTGCCAGCAGCTTGCCTTCACTAGCGGGGGATGATGAGCAGTTCTTC,CASSLPSLAGDDEQFF
.,.,TRBJ1-2,12,TRBV19,TGTGCCAGTAGCTGGAGACAGATGGGCTACACCTTC,CASSWRQMGYTF
.,TRBD2,TRBJ2-1,15,TRBV19,TGTGCCAGTAGCTCTGGGCTAGCGGCTTACAATGAGCAGTTCTTC,CASSSGLAAYNEQFF
.,TRBD1,TRBJ1-6,16,TRBV6-2/TRBV6-3,TGTGCCAGCAGTTGGGGACAGGGCACCTATAATTCACCCCTCCACTTT,CASSWGQGTYNSPLHF
.,.,TRBJ2-7,15,TRBV21-1,TGTGCCAGCAGCAAGTGGGGGACTAGCGCCTACGAGCAGTACTTC,CASSKWGTSAYEQYF
.,TRBD1,TRBJ1-1,12,TRBV19,TGTGCCAGCAAGGGACAGGGACTTGATGTTTTCTTT,CASKGQGLDVFF
.,.,TRBJ2-7,13,TRBV4-1,TGCGCCAGCAGCCAACCCCTATCCTACGAGCAGTACTTC,CASSQPLSYEQYF
once,TRBD1,TRBJ2-6,17,TRBV18,TGTGCCAGCTCACCGGGACAGCTAGACTCTGGGGCCAACGTCCTGACTTTC,CASSPGQLDSGANVLTF
once,.,TRBJ1-1,13,TRBV18,TGTGCCAGCTCACCATATATCAATGAGGGAGCTTTCTTT,CASSPYINEGAFF
.,.,TRBJ1-2,14,TRBV15,TGTGCCACCAGCAGAGATCAAGCCTTGTATGGCTACACCTTC,CATSRDQALYGYTF
few,TRBD1,TRBJ1-6,14,TRBV5-1,TGCGCCAGCAGCGCGGGACAGCTGGATTCACCCCTCCACTTT,CASSAGQLDSPLHF
.,.,TRBJ2-7,14,TRBV7-2,TGTGCCAGCAGCTCGTCCAGGGCTTCGTACGAGCAGTACTTC,CASSSSRASYEQYF
.,TRBD1,TRBJ1-3,13,TRBV7-9,TGTGCCAGCAGCCAGGGACAGGGAAACACCATATATTTT,CASSQGQGNTIYF
.,.,TRBJ1-6,14,TRBV29-1,TGCAGCGTTGGCGAGGGTTCCGGGAATTCACCCCTCCACTTT,CSVGEGSGNSPLHF
.,.,TRBJ1-1,11,TRBV5-4,TGTGCCAGCAGCTCGGACAGTGAAGCTTTCTTT,CASSSDSEAFF
.,.,TRBJ1-1,16,TRBV5-8,TGTGCCAGCAGCTTGTATCATCAGGGGACGAACACTGAAGCTTTCTTT,CASSLYHQGTNTEAFF
.,.,TRBJ1-1,15,TRBV25-1,TGTGCCAGCAGTGAGTCCTGGCAGGGAAACACTGAAGCTTTCTTT,CASSESWQGNTEAFF
.,.,TRBJ2-2,15,TRBV11-2,TGTGCCAGCAGCGGGACAAACGCAGACACCGGGGAGCTGTTTTTT,CASSGTNADTGELFF
once,TRBD1,TRBJ1-2,12,TRBV29-1,TGCAGCGTCGGACAGGGAGCTTACGGCTACACCTTC,CSVGQGAYGYTF
.,TRBD1,TRBJ1-4,14,TRBV28,TGTGCCAGCAGGAGGACAGGCACTAATGAAAAACTGTTTTTT,CASRRTGTNEKLFF
.,.,TRBJ1-1,17,TRBV2,TGTGCCAGCAGTGGATTAGCGGGTGTTCGGACGGGAACTGAAGCTTTCTTT,CASSGLAGVRTGTEAFF